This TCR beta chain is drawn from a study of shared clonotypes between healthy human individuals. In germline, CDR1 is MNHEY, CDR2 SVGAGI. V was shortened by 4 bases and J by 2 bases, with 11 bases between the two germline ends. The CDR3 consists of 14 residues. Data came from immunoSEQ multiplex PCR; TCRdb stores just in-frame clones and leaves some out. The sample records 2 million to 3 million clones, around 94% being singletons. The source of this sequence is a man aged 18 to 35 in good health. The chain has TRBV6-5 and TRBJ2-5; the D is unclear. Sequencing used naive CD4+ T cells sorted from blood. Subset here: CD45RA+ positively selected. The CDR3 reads CASSWIQRQETQYF. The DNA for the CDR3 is TGTGCCAGCAGTTGGATTCAGAGACAAGAGACCCAGTACTTC.